These T cell receptor beta chains were read from a single sample in a study of blood T cell repertoires in COVID-19. Repertoires were generated with immunoSEQ multiplex PCR, while TCRdb's copy carries only in-frame clones and drops some. This sample carries 250,000 or so clones, about 91% of them seen once, and the ten largest clones take approximately 4.6%. Sample: peripheral blood. Receptors were obtained from a middle-aged woman who had recovered from COVID-19. The CDR3 runs from the conserved cysteine through the conserved F or W. A D gene is named only where the DNA matches it firmly. A clone size is listed for some rows: how often the clone was seen (once, few, many), or a class if it is expanded.

clone size | J gene | V gene | D gene | CDR3 protein | CDR3 DNA
NA | TRBJ2-3 | TRBV11-2 | NA | CASSFGSSGDRYTDTQYF | TGTGCCAGCAGCTTTGGAAGTTCCGGGGATCGTTACACAGATACGCAGTATTTT
NA | TRBJ2-1 | TRBV20-1 | NA | CSARDPFRQFF | TGCAGTGCTAGAGATCCGTTTAGGCAGTTCTTC
NA | TRBJ2-3 | TRBV18 | NA | CASSPRREIDTQYF | TGTGCCAGCTCACCACGGAGGGAGATAGATACGCAGTATTTT
NA | TRBJ1-1 | TRBV7-2 | NA | CASSLARGTEAFF | TGTGCCAGCAGCTTAGCCAGGGGAACTGAAGCTTTCTTT
NA | TRBJ1-1 | TRBV6-5 | TRBD1 | CASSYGTVNTEAFF | TGTGCCAGCAGTTACGGGACAGTGAACACTGAAGCTTTCTTT
NA | TRBJ1-4 | TRBV5-1 | TRBD1 | CASSLAPGGLEKLFF | TGCGCCAGCAGCTTGGCCCCAGGGGGCCTTGAAAAACTGTTTTTT
NA | TRBJ1-6 | TRBV5-1 | NA | CASSPDSPNNSPLHF | TGCGCCAGCAGTCCTGACAGCCCAAATAATTCACCCCTCCACTTT
NA | TRBJ1-1 | TRBV29-1 | NA | CSVAGGLGMNTEAFF | TGCAGCGTCGCGGGGGGGCTTGGTATGAACACTGAAGCTTTCTTT
NA | TRBJ1-5 | TRBV7-9 | TRBD1 | CASSLTGTGAHQPQHF | TGTGCCAGCAGCTTAACCGGGACAGGGGCCCATCAGCCCCAGCATTTT
once | TRBJ2-1 | TRBV9 | TRBD2 | CASSVGTSGGALGNEQFF | TGTGCCAGCAGCGTCGGGACTAGCGGGGGGGCCCTCGGTAATGAGCAGTTCTTC
few | TRBJ1-1 | TRBV11-2 | NA | CASSLVRSGAFF | TGTGCCAGCAGCTTAGTCAGATCGGGAGCTTTCTTT
NA | TRBJ1-5 | TRBV5-6 | TRBD1 | CASSKAGQGANQPQHF | TGTGCCAGCAGCAAAGCGGGACAGGGGGCAAATCAGCCCCAGCATTTT
NA | TRBJ1-1 | TRBV4-3 | TRBD1 | CASSQGSQGVYEAFF | TGCGCCAGCAGCCAAGGGTCACAGGGGGTATATGAAGCTTTCTTT
few | TRBJ1-4 | TRBV27 | NA | CASRGGHNEKLFF | TGTGCGAGCCGAGGAGGGCATAATGAAAAACTGTTTTTT
NA | TRBJ2-2 | TRBV7-7 | NA | CASSKTRTGELFF | TGTGCCAGCAGCAAAACAAGAACCGGGGAGCTGTTTTTT
NA | TRBJ1-2 | TRBV6-4 | NA | CASSVSGRDGYTF | TGTGCCAGCAGTGTAAGTGGGAGAGATGGCTACACCTTC
NA | TRBJ2-1 | TRBV5-8 | TRBD1 | CASSETGYSYNEQFF | TGTGCCAGCAGCGAGACAGGGTACAGCTACAATGAGCAGTTCTTC
NA | TRBJ2-3 | TRBV11-2 | NA | CASSLLGFSPVGSDTQYF | TGTGCCAGCAGCTTACTTGGGTTTTCTCCGGTCGGGTCAGATACGCAGTATTTT
NA | TRBJ1-1 | TRBV6-5 | NA | CAIPGGEGTEAFF | TGTGCCATCCCGGGGGGCGAGGGCACTGAAGCTTTCTTT
NA | TRBJ1-6 | TRBV27 | NA | CASSFRGRSPLHF | TGTGCCAGCAGTTTTCGGGGGAGATCACCCCTCCACTTT
once | TRBJ2-3 | TRBV6-2/TRBV6-3 | NA | CASSYGRGASIVDTQYF | TGTGCCAGCAGTTACGGTCGCGGGGCCTCGATTGTAGATACGCAGTATTTT
NA | TRBJ2-5 | TRBV18 | NA | CASSPQQGSETQYF | TGTGCCAGCTCACCGCAACAGGGATCGGAGACCCAGTACTTC
NA | TRBJ2-7 | TRBV6-1 | TRBD2 | CASSEGLAGYEQYF | TGTGCCAGCAGTGAGGGGCTAGCGGGGTACGAGCAGTACTTC
NA | TRBJ2-1 | TRBV19 | NA | CASTPRQGERNEQFF | TGTGCCAGTACCCCGCGGCAGGGTGAGAGGAATGAGCAGTTCTTC
NA | TRBJ1-6 | TRBV10-3 | TRBD1 | CAIKGDRDNSPLHF | TGTGCCATCAAGGGGGACAGGGATAATTCACCCCTCCACTTT
NA | TRBJ1-4 | TRBV30 | NA | CAWSEIISISLNEKLFF | TGTGCCTGGAGTGAGATCATCTCTATCTCCCTTAATGAAAAACTGTTTTTT
NA | TRBJ2-1 | TRBV2 | NA | CASSERRAEGVEQFF | TGTGCCAGCAGTGAAAGGCGGGCGGAAGGTGTTGAGCAGTTCTTC
NA | TRBJ2-5 | TRBV2 | NA | CASSEGRVVETQYF | TGTGCCAGCAGTGAAGGCAGGGTGGTAGAGACCCAGTACTTC
once | TRBJ2-3 | TRBV25-1 | TRBD1 | CASRDRASDTQYF | TGTGCCAGCCGGGACAGGGCATCAGATACGCAGTATTTT
NA | TRBJ2-7 | TRBV10-3 | NA | CAISESTLTGQYF | TGTGCCATCAGTGAGTCCACTCTGACGGGGCAGTACTTC
NA | TRBJ2-1 | TRBV27 | NA | CASSSLGHRSYNEQFF | TGTGCCAGCAGTTCACTCGGACACCGCTCCTACAATGAGCAGTTCTTC
NA | TRBJ2-7 | TRBV13 | NA | CASSRQLVSSYEQYF | TGTGCCAGCAGCCGACAACTAGTCTCCTCCTACGAGCAGTACTTC
NA | TRBJ1-2 | TRBV2 | NA | CASSYTQANYGYTF | TGTGCCAGCAGTTACACCCAAGCTAACTATGGCTACACCTTC
NA | TRBJ1-1 | TRBV19 | TRBD1 | CASSPGDRGSTEAFF | TGTGCCAGTAGTCCGGGGGACAGGGGGAGCACTGAAGCTTTCTTT
NA | TRBJ1-1 | TRBV10-1 | NA | CASRDTTGGLNTEAFF | TGCGCCAGCAGGGACACAACGGGGGGTTTGAACACTGAAGCTTTCTTT
NA | TRBJ2-7 | TRBV19 | TRBD2 | CASSGLGSSGAYEQYF | TGTGCCAGTAGTGGACTGGGGTCTAGCGGGGCCTACGAGCAGTACTTC
once | TRBJ2-2 | TRBV28 | NA | CATSTGNTGELFF | TGTGCCACCTCGACAGGGAACACCGGGGAGCTGTTTTTT
NA | TRBJ1-5 | TRBV7-6 | NA | CASSLLQGEPQHF | TGTGCCAGCAGCTTACTACAGGGAGAGCCCCAGCATTTT
NA | TRBJ1-1 | TRBV27 | NA | CASSLVEDSEAFF | TGTGCCAGCAGTTTAGTCGAGGACAGTGAAGCTTTCTTT
few | TRBJ1-1 | TRBV13 | NA | CASSQSQGLSEAFF | TGTGCCAGCAGCCAATCCCAGGGATTGAGCGAAGCTTTCTTT
NA | TRBJ2-3 | TRBV28 | TRBD2 | CASSPYGGVKDTQYF | TGTGCCAGCAGTCCTTACGGGGGGGTGAAAGATACGCAGTATTTT
NA | TRBJ2-5 | TRBV14 | TRBD1 | CASSPRTGYLETQYF | TGTGCCAGCAGCCCCCGGACAGGCTACTTAGAGACCCAGTACTTC
once | TRBJ2-1 | TRBV27 | TRBD1 | CASSFLRDRGDEQFF | TGTGCCAGCAGTTTTCTCCGGGACAGGGGAGATGAGCAGTTCTTC
NA | TRBJ1-2 | TRBV9 | NA | CASRIGGAEANYGYTF | TGTGCCAGCCGGATAGGGGGGGCAGAAGCTAACTATGGCTACACCTTC
NA | TRBJ1-2 | TRBV11-2 | NA | CASSKDGGYGSYGYTF | TGTGCCAGCAGTAAGGACGGAGGATATGGTTCCTATGGCTACACCTTC
NA | TRBJ1-4 | TRBV11-3 | NA | CASARSRGATNEKLFF | TGTGCCAGCGCGAGAAGTCGGGGTGCAACTAATGAAAAACTGTTTTTT
NA | TRBJ2-5 | TRBV28 | TRBD1 | CASSLTPGTDLQETQYF | TGTGCCAGCAGTTTGACCCCCGGGACAGACCTCCAAGAGACCCAGTACTTC
once | TRBJ1-1 | TRBV15 | NA | CATSRDWGPTEAFF | TGTGCCACCAGCAGAGACTGGGGCCCCACTGAAGCTTTCTTT
NA | TRBJ1-1 | TRBV6-5 | NA | CASRARRAGDTEAFF | TGTGCCAGCAGGGCTCGAAGGGCAGGGGACACTGAAGCTTTCTTT
NA | TRBJ2-5 | TRBV27 | TRBD2 | CASSLYGGEETQYF | TGTGCCAGCAGTTTGTATGGGGGGGAAGAGACCCAGTACTTC
few | TRBJ1-1 | TRBV15 | NA | CATSTSPNTEAFF | TGTGCCACCAGCACGAGTCCGAACACTGAAGCTTTCTTT
once | TRBJ2-3 | TRBV5-1 | NA | CASSFGRDRTDTQYF | TGCGCCAGCAGCTTCGGCAGGGATCGGACAGATACGCAGTATTTT
NA | TRBJ2-1 | TRBV15 | TRBD1 | CATSPGTELNNEQFF | TGTGCCACCAGCCCAGGGACAGAACTTAACAATGAGCAGTTCTTC